A single sample gave rise to the 20 T cell receptor beta chains below, sequenced in a study of CD8 T cells in Susac syndrome. RNA, at roughly 0.5 to 1 ug, was reverse transcribed with random hexamers. TCRdb re-called the immunoSEQ multiplex PCR reads with MiXCR, one entry per CDR3 protein. The sample lists approximately 180,000 distinct CDR3 sequences; roughly 94% were seen once. Sequencing used CD4+ T cells from PBMCs. The receptors shown here come from a human donor with Susac syndrome.

The chain is built from TRBV6-2 or TRBV6-3 and TRBJ2-7, with a tentative D call TRBD1 (6 bases). This CDR3 contains 15 residues. V lost 6 bases to trimming and J lost 9 bases, with 24 bases between them. Germline CDR1 reads MNHEY; CDR2 reads SVGEGT. As DNA, the CDR3 is TGTGCCAGCAGAACTACTCGGGACACCTCTCAGGTGCAGTACTTC. Translated, it gives CASRTTRDTSQVQYF.

The rearrangement links TRBV24-1 to TRBJ1-1; 7 bases line up with TRBD1. The CDR3 length is 15 residues. CDR1 is KGHDR and CDR2 is SFDVKD in the germline V gene. Losses at the gene ends were 2 bases for V and 1 base for J; bases not matched to a gene: 3. This CDR3 reads CATSDSSGGNTEAFF. The CDR3 coding sequence is TGTGCCACCAGTGATTCTTCAGGGGGGAACACTGAAGCTTTCTTT.

The V and J genes are TRBV4-3 and TRBJ2-7; no reliable D call. The V and J ends lost 0 bases and 3 bases respectively, with 12 bases between them. This CDR3 is 15 amino acids long. Germline lookup yields CDR1 LGHNA and CDR2 YSLEER. The DNA for the CDR3 is TGCGCCAGCAGCCAAGATTTAGTCAGGAACTACGAGCAGTACTTC. Translating it yields CASSQDLVRNYEQYF.

This clonotype was seen only once. The CDR3 DNA reads as TGCAGCGCCATGACTAGCGGGTTGGTCTCCGGGGAGCTGTTTTTT. Its protein is CSAMTSGLVSGELFF. The rearrangement uses TRBV29-1 and TRBJ2-2, with 10 bases fitting TRBD2. V lost 7 bases and J lost 6; bases outside the gene matches: 11. The CDR3 covers 15 residues. CDR1 is SQVTM and CDR2 is ANQGSEA in the germline V gene.

V gene TRBV5-5 combines with J gene TRBJ1-5; D is perhaps TRBD1 (6 bases). Looked up from germline, CDR1 is SGHKS and CDR2 is YYEKEE (reference sequence). This CDR3 spans 17 amino acids. The germline V and J ends were trimmed by 0 bases and 0 bases, with 13 bases remaining between them. CDR3 sequence: CASSLGRDIYSNQPQHF. In DNA, the CDR3 is TGTGCCAGCAGCTTGGGTCGGGACATCTATAGCAATCAGCCCCAGCATTTT.

CDR3 sequence (DNA): TGTGCCAGCGCCTTGGACGGCTACGAGCAGTACTTC. Amino acid sequence: CASALDGYEQYF. The chain is built from TRBV6-6 and TRBJ2-7; D not certain. The V end was cut by 8 bases, the J end by 3 bases, with 11 bases between. CDR3 length: 12 residues. The germline V gene has CDR1 MNHNY and CDR2 SVGAGI (reference sequence).

V is TRBV24-1 and J is TRBJ2-5; D is possibly TRBD1 (6 bases). There are 13 residues in the CDR3. Germline values: CDR1 KGHDR, CDR2 SFDVKD. Trimming removed 5 bases at V and 5 bases at J, with 11 bases between. The chain's CDR3 is CATSAGVRETQYF. The DNA for the CDR3 is TGTGCCACCAGTGCAGGGGTTCGGGAGACCCAGTACTTC.

The V and J genes are TRBV20-1 and TRBJ2-5; D uncertain. The V gene lost 6 bases and the J gene lost 5 bases, with 16 bases spanning the gap. Germline values: CDR1 DFQATT, CDR2 SNEGSKA (reference sequence). This CDR3 region has 13 residues. CDR3: CSARPGQRETQYF. CDR3 DNA sequence: TGCAGTGCCAGACCGGGCCAGAGGGAGACCCAGTACTTC.

In this sample, this clonotype turned up once. The chain is built from TRBV5-1 and TRBJ2-7, with D hard to call. The CDR3 spans 16 residues. Germline loops: CDR1 SGHRS, CDR2 YFSETQ. V lost 4 bases and J lost 0, with 17 bases in between. CDR3 nucleotides: TGCGCCAGCAGCGCCAGGACCGATTCAAGCTCCTACGAGCAGTACTTC. Translated, it gives CASSARTDSSSYEQYF. The full variable domain, with the rest looked up from reference TRBV5-1 and TRBJ2-7, is KAGVTQTPRYLIKTRGQQVTLSCSPISGHRSVSWYQQTPGQGLQFLFEYFSETQRNKGNFPGRFSGRQFSNSRSEMNVSTLELGDSALYLCASSARTDSSSYEQYFGPGTRLTVT.

The chain employs TRBV7-9 and TRBJ1-4; weak D call: TRBD1 (5 bases). The V gene's germline CDR1 is SEHNR and CDR2 FQNEAQ (reference sequence). The CDR3 is made up of 14 amino acids. V lost 0 bases and J 7 bases, leaving 9 bases between the germline ends. The CDR3 nucleotides are TGTGCCAGCAGCTTAGCCTCCGGGGCTGAAAAACTGTTTTTT. Translated, it gives CASSLASGAEKLFF.

This clonotype was counted between two and nine times. The chain links TRBV29-1 to TRBJ1-1, with 7 bases matching TRBD1. With V trimmed by 5 bases and J by 1 base, 4 bases remained unmatched. Germline-derived CDR1 and CDR2 are SQVTM and ANQGSEA. This CDR3 has 13 residues. CDR3 sequence: CSVRQGGNTEAFF. The CDR3 DNA follows: TGCAGCGTTAGACAGGGAGGGAACACTGAAGCTTTCTTT.

The chain is built from TRBV12-3 or TRBV12-4 and TRBJ2-1, with TRBD2 identical over 9 bases. J was trimmed by 5 bases and V by 1 base; bases with no gene match: 3. The CDR3 is made up of 15 amino acids. In DNA form, the CDR3 reads TGTGCCAGCAGTTTAGAACTAGCGGGTGACAATGAGCAGTTCTTC. Residues: CASSLELAGDNEQFF.

The rearrangement joins TRBV6-2 or TRBV6-3 to TRBJ2-7; D is uncertain. CDR3 length: 11 residues. Germline CDR1 MNHEY, CDR2 SVGEGT. V was cut by 3 bases and J by 2 bases, with 2 bases left in between. The CDR3 loop is CASSYAYEQYF. CDR3 nucleotides: TGTGCCAGCAGTTATGCCTACGAGCAGTACTTC.

The chain links TRBV20-1 to TRBJ2-7, with D perhaps TRBD2 (7 bases). Germline CDR1 DFQATT, CDR2 SNEGSKA (reference sequence). CDR3 length: 14 amino acids. Trimming shortened V by 6 bases and J by 4 bases, and 19 bases separated the two germline ends. CDR3 in amino acids: CSAAGDTVGYEQYF. The DNA of the CDR3 is TGCAGTGCCGCGGGGGACACGGTAGGATACGAGCAGTACTTC.

The CDR3 DNA sequence: TGTGCCAGCAGTTACTCGATTTGGGAGACCCATGAGCAGTTCTTC. Protein product: CASSYSIWETHEQFF. The chain is built from TRBV6-5 and TRBJ2-1, with D possibly TRBD2 on 5 matching bases. Per the germline V gene, CDR1 is MNHEY and CDR2 is SVGAGI. The CDR3 has 15 amino acids. The germline V and J ends were trimmed by 0 bases and 8 bases, with 14 bases remaining between them.

This chain links TRBV20-1 with TRBJ1-5; D is perhaps TRBD1 (6 bases). The CDR3 covers 16 residues. Germline CDR1 reads DFQATT; CDR2 reads SNEGSKA (reference sequence). Trimming took off 3 bases at V and 0 bases at J, with 15 bases between the two ends. For the CDR3, the DNA is TGCAGTGCTAGGACCCCCGGGGGGGCTAGCAATCAGCCCCAGCATTTT. It translates to CSARTPGGASNQPQHF.

The V call is TRBV11-2, the J call TRBJ2-1; D may be TRBD2 (7 bases). CDR3 length: 16 amino acids. The V end was cut by 5 bases, the J end by 7 bases, with 21 bases between. Germline V gene data show CDR1 as SGHAT and CDR2 as FQNNGV. The CDR3 coding sequence is TGTGCCAGCAGCCCTATTTCTGGGCGGGGGCCAAATGAGCAGTTCTTC. It codes for CASSPISGRGPNEQFF.

The V gene is TRBV11-2, the J gene TRBJ2-3, with 12 bases fitting TRBD2. V was clipped by 4 bases and J by 6 bases; unmatched bases: 8. In germline, CDR1 is SGHAT, CDR2 FQNNGV. This CDR3 region has 16 residues. In DNA form, the CDR3 reads TGTGCCAGCAGCTCCTTCACCGGACTAGCGGGGGATACGCAGTATTTT. It translates to CASSSFTGLAGDTQYF.

The chain combines TRBV20-1 with TRBJ2-2, with 11 bases matching TRBD2. CDR3 length: 17 residues. The germline gives CDR1 DFQATT, CDR2 SNEGSKA (reference sequence). The ends lost 3 bases at V and 0 bases at J; junction bases unmatched: 6. The CDR3 DNA follows: TGCAGTGCTAGGGGCCTAGCGGGAGGCGCGAACACCGGGGAGCTGTTTTTT. As protein: CSARGLAGGANTGELFF.

This chain connects TRBV6-1 to TRBJ1-1; D may be TRBD1 (5 bases). Germline CDR1 reads MNHNS; CDR2 reads SASEGT. The CDR3 is made up of 17 amino acids. V was pared by 0 bases and J by 4 bases, with 18 bases between. The CDR3 here is CASSEALLTGTGTEAFF. The CDR3, as DNA: TGTGCCAGCAGTGAAGCGCTTCTTACGGGGACGGGCACTGAAGCTTTCTTT.